One and the same sample provided the 4 T cell receptor beta chains below, sequenced in a study of blood T cell repertoires in COVID-19. Only in-frame clones appear in the TCRdb table, and some are missing; sequencing was by immunoSEQ multiplex PCR. The sample has 45,000 to 50,000 clones; 75% to 90% are singletons. Sequenced sample: peripheral blood. These receptors all come from a man between 70 and 80 years old with acute or convalescent COVID-19.

V is TRBV7-9 and J is TRBJ1-2, with a tentative D call TRBD1 (5 bases). V was cut by 1 base and J by 4 bases, with 13 bases left in between. The CDR3 sequence is 15 residues long. Germline loops: CDR1 SEHNR, CDR2 FQNEAQ (reference sequence). The CDR3 loop reads CASSLVLDSGYGYTF. CDR3 bases: TGTGCCAGCAGCTTAGTTTTAGACAGTGGCTATGGCTACACCTTC.

The rearrangement links TRBV9 to TRBJ2-5; 8 bases match TRBD1. The V gene's germline CDR1 is SGDLS and CDR2 YYNGEE. With V trimmed by 1 base and J by 5 bases, 7 bases remained unmatched. The CDR3 runs to 15 residues. CDR3: CASSVRQGSQETQYF. Written as DNA, the CDR3 is TGTGCCAGCAGCGTACGACAGGGGAGTCAGGAGACCCAGTACTTC.

V usage is TRBV28 and J usage is TRBJ2-7; 7 nucleotides line up with TRBD2. The CDR3 consists of 15 residues. Looked up from germline, CDR1 is MDHEN and CDR2 is SYDVKM. V was clipped by 5 bases and J by 3 bases; unmatched bases: 10. In DNA form, the CDR3 reads TGTGCCAGCAGTCCAGTAGCGGGTACCGTCTACGAGCAGTACTTC. Its translation is CASSPVAGTVYEQYF. The variable domain in full, completed from reference TRBV28 and TRBJ2-7, reads DVKVTQSSRYLVKRTGEKVFLECVQDMDHENMFWYRQDPGLGLRLIYFSYDVKMKEKGDIPEGYSVSREKKERFSLILESASTNQTSMYLCASSPVAGTVYEQYFGPGTRLTVT.

This clone showed up just once. The chain links TRBV28 to TRBJ1-5; D possibly corresponds to TRBD1 (5 bases). Germline CDR1 reads MDHEN; CDR2 reads SYDVKM. CDR3 length: 14 amino acids. Trimming stripped 1 base from V and 4 bases from J, with 8 bases between. The CDR3 coding sequence is TGTGCCAGCAGTTTATATAGGGGAAATCAGCCCCAGCATTTT. Protein: CASSLYRGNQPQHF.